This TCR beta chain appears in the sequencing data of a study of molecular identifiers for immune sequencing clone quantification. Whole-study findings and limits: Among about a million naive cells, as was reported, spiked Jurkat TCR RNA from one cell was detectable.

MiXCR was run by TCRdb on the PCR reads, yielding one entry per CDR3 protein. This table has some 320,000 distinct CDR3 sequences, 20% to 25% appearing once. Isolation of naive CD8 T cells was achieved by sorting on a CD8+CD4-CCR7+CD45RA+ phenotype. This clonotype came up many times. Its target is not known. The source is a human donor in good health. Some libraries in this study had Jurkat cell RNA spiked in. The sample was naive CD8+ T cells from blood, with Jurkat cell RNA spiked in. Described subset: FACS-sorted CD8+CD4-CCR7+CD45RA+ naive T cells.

CDR3 loop: CASSLAQGRSDTQYF. The CDR3 coding sequence is TGTGCCAGCAGCTTAGCTCAGGGGAGGTCAGATACGCAGTATTTT. The chain uses TRBV7-9 and TRBJ2-3; the D gene could be TRBD1 or TRBD2 (6 bases each). V shed 0 bases and J shed 4 bases, with 11 bases lying between them. This CDR3 is built from 15 residues. CDR1 is SEHNR and CDR2 is FQNEAQ in the germline V gene (reference sequence).